Below, 22 T cell receptor beta chains from the same sample are listed, as sequenced in a study of T cell responses to AZD1222 COVID-19 vaccine. This table comes from immunoSEQ multiplex PCR, and its TCRdb copy is limited to in-frame clones, with some not included. The sample has some 150,000 clones; approximately 85% are singletons. Sequenced material: peripheral blood, taken 28 days after the second dose of the MenACWY control vaccine. The receptors come from an adult who received the MenACWY meningococcal vaccine as a control.

The CDR3 spells CASSFDPGLQETQYF. In DNA form, the CDR3 reads TGTGCCAGCAGCTTCGATCCGGGACTACAGGAGACCCAGTACTTC. This chain connects TRBV7-2 to TRBJ2-5; TRBD2 agrees at 7 bases. V lost 3 bases to trimming and J lost 5 bases; unmatched junction nucleotides: 9. Looked up from germline, CDR1 is SGHTA and CDR2 is FQGNSA. CDR3 length: 15 residues.

V is TRBV6-5 and J is TRBJ1-1; 7 bases match TRBD1. CDR3 length: 15 amino acids. Germline CDR1 and CDR2: MNHEY and SVGAGI. V was pared by 6 bases and J by 2 bases, with 9 bases of the junction left unmatched. CDR3 DNA: TGTGCCAGCAGCCGCACCGGGACAGCTAACACTGAAGCTTTCTTT. The encoded protein is CASSRTGTANTEAFF.

A few counts support this clone. V usage is TRBV7-8 and J usage is TRBJ1-2, with D hard to call. The CDR3 runs 14 residues. Looked up from germline, CDR1 is SGHVS and CDR2 is FQNEAQ. Trimming left V 0 bases short and J 2 bases short, with 7 bases between. CDR3 in amino acids: CASSLAEGNYGYTF. The CDR3, as DNA: TGTGCCAGCAGCTTAGCCGAGGGAAACTATGGCTACACCTTC.

This sequence joins TRBV5-5 and TRBJ2-3; 7 bases are a match to TRBD2. Looked up from germline, CDR1 is SGHKS and CDR2 is YYEKEE (reference sequence). The CDR3 consists of 17 residues. V trimming: 5 bases; J trimming: 9 bases; junction bases outside the gene matches: 21. CDR3 DNA sequence: TGTGCCAGCAGTTCATACCTCGGAGGGATCTCCGGGGGGACGCAGTATTTT. Encoded protein: CASSSYLGGISGGTQYF.

The V gene is TRBV6-6, the J gene TRBJ2-2, with D maybe TRBD2 (6 bases). The germline CDR1 and CDR2 sequences are MNHNY and SVGAGI (reference sequence). The CDR3 has 15 amino acids. V gave up 5 bases and J gave up 1 base, with 11 bases separating them. The CDR3 here is CASSPGRGNTGELFF. The CDR3 DNA reads TGTGCCAGCAGTCCCGGGCGGGGGAACACCGGGGAGCTGTTTTTT.

The chain employs TRBV28 and TRBJ2-7; 9 bases align to TRBD2. The CDR3 has 14 amino acids. The V gene's germline CDR1 is MDHEN and CDR2 SYDVKM. V was pared by 4 bases and J by 7 bases, with 8 bases of the junction left unmatched. CDR3 nucleotides: TGTGCCAGCAGTTCCCCAGGACTAGCGCGAGAGCAGTACTTC. It yields the protein CASSSPGLAREQYF.

In this sample, this clone turned up a few times. The chain combines TRBV19 with TRBJ1-3; TRBD1 matches 7 bases. CDR3 length: 17 amino acids. CDR1 and CDR2 from the germline V gene are LNHDA and SQIVND (reference sequence). V gave up 3 bases and J gave up 6 bases; unmatched junction bases: 14. The CDR3 DNA follows: TGTGCCAGTAGTATTCCCCTTAACAGGGGTACGGAAAACACCATATATTTT. Translating it yields CASSIPLNRGTENTIYF.

The V gene is TRBV6-5, the J gene TRBJ2-1; TRBD1 matches at 8 bases. With V trimmed by 3 bases and J by 5 bases, 9 bases remained unmatched. The CDR3 length is 16 residues. Germline CDR1 MNHEY, CDR2 SVGAGI. The CDR3 DNA is TGTGCCAGCAGTTATCAGGGGGCCTTCTTAGACAATGAGCAGTTCTTC. This sequence encodes CASSYQGAFLDNEQFF.

The J gene is TRBJ1-5, the V gene TRBV28; the match to TRBD1 covers 7 bases. The CDR3 totals 19 residues. Germline V gene lookup returns CDR1 MDHEN and CDR2 SYDVKM. The ends lost 6 bases at V and 0 bases at J; junction bases unmatched: 17. CDR3 DNA: TGTGCCAGCAGGTCGGGGACAGATTTTTGGGGTTATAGCAATCAGCCCCAGCATTTT. It yields the protein CASRSGTDFWGYSNQPQHF.

On this clone: Distinct nucleotide sequences in the sample also encode this CDR3. J is TRBJ1-6 and V is TRBV18; TRBD1 agrees at 9 bases. J was trimmed by 9 bases and V by 6 bases; bases with no gene match: 6. The CDR3 length is 14 residues. The germline CDR1 and CDR2 sequences are KGHSH and LQKENI. The DNA for the CDR3 is TGTGCCAGCTCTCCCGAGGGACAGGGTTCACCCCTCCACTTT. Protein product: CASSPEGQGSPLHF.

This clone was picked up one time. The rearrangement joins TRBV7-2 to TRBJ2-1; D uncertain. V gave up 5 bases and J gave up 5 bases, with 10 bases separating them. Germline V lookup: CDR1 SGHTA, CDR2 FQGNSA. The CDR3 loop spans 13 amino acids. The CDR3: CASSLRLDNEQFF. CDR3 in DNA: TGTGCCAGCAGCCTACGACTCGACAATGAGCAGTTCTTC.

This chain uses TRBV13 with TRBJ1-4, with D unclear. V was clipped by 5 bases and J by 4 bases, with 8 bases between them. CDR3 length: 13 residues. The germline V gene encodes CDR1 PRHDT and CDR2 FYEKMQ (reference sequence). The CDR3, as DNA: TGTGCCAGCAGCCGGTCCGATAATGAAAAACTGTTTTTT. Translated: CASSRSDNEKLFF.

The chain has TRBV11-2 and TRBJ1-6; D ambiguous. Germline V lookup: CDR1 SGHAT, CDR2 FQNNGV. This CDR3 is built from 15 residues. The V and J ends lost 5 bases and 1 base respectively, with 9 bases between them. The CDR3 bases are TGTGCCAGCAGCATCGGTTCATCCTATAATTCACCCCTCCACTTT. This translates into CASSIGSSYNSPLHF. Together with reference TRBV11-2 and TRBJ1-6, the CDR3 gives the full variable domain: EAGVAQSPRYKIIEKRQSVAFWCNPISGHATLYWYQQILGQGPKLLIQFQNNGVVDDSQLPKDRFSAERLKGVDSTLKIQPAKLEDSAVYLCASSIGSSYNSPLHFGNGTRLTVT.

This sequence joins TRBV24-1 and TRBJ2-1; 12 positions agree with TRBD1. The germline V gene has CDR1 KGHDR and CDR2 SFDVKD. The CDR3 covers 17 residues. V was clipped by 2 bases and J by 4 bases; unmatched bases: 5. The CDR3 DNA sequence: TGTGCCACCAGTGATTCGGGGGGACAGGGGGCGTACAATGAGCAGTTCTTC. As protein: CATSDSGGQGAYNEQFF.

The V gene is TRBV27, the J gene TRBJ2-2; D may be TRBD2 (6 bases). This CDR3 is 13 amino acids long. Germline CDR1 MNHEY, CDR2 SMNVEV (reference sequence). V dropped 3 bases and J dropped 6 bases, with 8 bases sitting between them. The CDR3 bases are TGTGCCAGCAGTTTCCGCGGGGCCGGGGAGCTGTTTTTT. This codes for CASSFRGAGELFF.

The chain employs TRBV14 and TRBJ2-7; 12 bases agree with TRBD2. The CDR3 is 14 amino acids. Germline CDR1 SGHDN, CDR2 FVKESK. V lost 4 bases to trimming and J lost 10 bases; unmatched junction nucleotides: 8. The CDR3, as DNA: TGTGCCAGCAGCCTAAGACTAGCGGGAGATTCCCAGTACTTC. Its translation: CASSLRLAGDSQYF.

This sequence joins TRBV27 and TRBJ1-5; D may be TRBD1 (5 bases). This CDR3 is 16 amino acids long. Germline CDR1 and CDR2: MNHEY and SMNVEV (reference sequence). Trimming shortened V by 5 bases and J by 0 bases, and 14 bases separated the two germline ends. CDR3: CASSPGDFYSNQPQHF. The CDR3 DNA reads as TGTGCCAGCAGTCCGGGGGACTTCTATAGCAATCAGCCCCAGCATTTT.

J is TRBJ1-1 and V is TRBV6-2 or TRBV6-3, with 7 bases lining up with TRBD1. This CDR3 comprises 16 residues. Germline assignment: CDR1 MNHEY and CDR2 SVGEGT. V dropped 5 bases and J dropped 0; count of bases not matched to a gene: 9. CDR3 sequence reads: CASSGGETGLNTEAFF. CDR3 DNA sequence: TGTGCCAGCAGTGGGGGGGAGACAGGGCTGAACACTGAAGCTTTCTTT.

CDR3 loop: CASRPSSYEQYF. The CDR3 DNA is TGTGCCAGCAGACCTAGCTCCTACGAGCAGTACTTC. V and J are TRBV11-2 and TRBJ2-7; D not certain. The CDR3 length is 12 residues. Germline CDR1 is SGHAT and CDR2 is FQNNGV. Trimming left V 6 bases short and J 0 bases short, with 6 bases between.

The chain is built from TRBV2 and TRBJ2-2, with D tentatively TRBD1 (6 bases). Trimming pared 3 bases from V and 0 bases from J, leaving 11 bases between. In germline, CDR1 is SNHLY, CDR2 FYNNEI. The CDR3 spans 16 residues. The CDR3 region has the DNA TGTGCCAGCAGTGAGGACAGCCCCGCGAACACCGGGGAGCTGTTTTTT. Translation gives CASSEDSPANTGELFF.

J is TRBJ2-1 and V is TRBV24-1; 9 bases agree with TRBD1. V lost 7 bases to trimming and J lost 6 bases; unmatched junction nucleotides: 6. The CDR3 is made up of 14 amino acids. Germline CDR1 KGHDR, CDR2 SFDVKD. Here the CDR3 reads CATRGTGSGNEQFF. CDR3 nucleotides: TGTGCCACCAGGGGGACAGGGTCAGGCAATGAGCAGTTCTTC.

The sample holds a few counts of this clone. V usage is TRBV6-5 and J usage is TRBJ1-1; D unresolved. The V gene lost 6 bases and the J gene lost 3 bases, with 14 bases spanning the gap. The germline gives CDR1 MNHEY, CDR2 SVGAGI. CDR3 length: 14 residues. The CDR3 nucleotides are TGTGCCAGCAGCTTAGGCCGGGGAGACACTGAAGCTTTCTTT. Protein product: CASSLGRGDTEAFF.